The TCR beta chain under discussion was sequenced for a study of blood T cell repertoires in COVID-19. Study as a whole: Sample material is recorded as cDNA or gDNA derived from T cells, B-cell-depleted T cells, or PBMCs.

The V and J ends lost 10 bases and 7 bases, in that order; junction bases with no gene match: 9. The CDR3 runs to 14 residues. Germline loops: CDR1 MDHEN, CDR2 SYDVKM. Sequenced by immunoSEQ multiplex PCR; TCRdb stores in-frame clones only, minus some. The sample carries about 140,000 clones, approximately 89% recorded once. This clone was seen only a few times. The sequenced sample consisted of peripheral blood. The chain has TRBV28 and TRBJ1-5; 11 bases are a match to TRBD1. The clonotype originates from a woman aged 45-65 years with acute or convalescent COVID-19. The CDR3, as DNA: TGTGCCATCAACGGACAGGGGGCGAGGCAGCCCCAGCATTTT. Its protein is CAINGQGARQPQHF.